The 20 T cell receptor beta chains below all came from one sample that was sequenced in a study of T cells in women clearing cervical HPV infection. Assay: immunoSEQ multiplex PCR; the TCRdb copy retains only in-frame clones and omits some. The specimen's table records 15,000 to 20,000 clones. Sequencing was done on a sample of blood buffy coat. Receptors were obtained from a woman between 18 and 69 years old with a cervical HPV16 infection that either progressed to CIN3+ or cleared (not recorded which).

According to its frequency, this clone is medium-sized. The sequenced fragment ends 3 residues before the CDR3 boundary, so the rest is inferred from the germline J gene. This chain links TRBV20-1 with TRBJ1-1, with D perhaps matching TRBD1 (6 bases). Per germline, CDR1 DFQATT and CDR2 SNEGSKA (reference sequence). This CDR3 is built from 15 residues. Trimming removed 0 bases from V and 0 bases from J, with 11 bases in between. CDR3 loop: CSARENRDMNTEAFF. CDR3 DNA, as far as it was read: TGCAGTGCTAGAGAGAACAGGGATATGAACACTGAA.

On this clone: The read ends 3 residues shy of where the CDR3 ends; the end is completed using the germline J gene. The gene calls are TRBV18 and TRBJ1-2; 7 nucleotides line up with TRBD1. The length of the CDR3 is 13 residues. CDR1 and CDR2 (germline): KGHSH, LQKENI. This CDR3 is CASSQTGEFDYTF. Incomplete CDR3 DNA: TGTGCCAGCTCACAAACAGGGGAATTTGAC.

For this clone: The read ends 3 residues before the CDR3 terminus; that terminus is restored from the germline J gene. The chain has TRBV5-6 and TRBJ1-5, with a weak D call TRBD1 (6 bases). The CDR3 sequence is 13 residues long. The V and J ends lost 1 base and 7 bases respectively, with 9 bases between them. Germline V lookup: CDR1 SGHDT, CDR2 YYEEEE. Incomplete CDR3 DNA: TGTGCCAGCAGCTTGACAGGGAAGCAGCCC. This sequence encodes CASSLTGKQP. The complete CDR3 protein is CASSLTGKQPQHF.

As to this clone: The read ends 3 residues early relative to the CDR3; the germline J gene fills the gap. The chain carries TRBV19 and TRBJ2-2, with D possibly matching TRBD1 (5 bases). The CDR3 covers 13 residues. Germline assignment: CDR1 LNHDA and CDR2 SQIVND (reference sequence). The ends were cut back, 5 bases at V and 5 bases at J, with 9 bases in the middle. CDR3 region: CASSPQGTGELFF. CDR3 DNA (partial): TGTGCCAGTAGTCCGCAGGGAACCGGGGAG.

Regarding this clone: The sequenced fragment ends 3 residues before the CDR3 boundary, so the rest is inferred from the germline J gene. This rearrangement joins TRBV20-1 to TRBJ2-3; tentative D call: TRBD2 (6 bases). Germline V gene data show CDR1 as DFQATT and CDR2 as SNEGSKA (reference sequence). The CDR3 consists of 13 residues. The CDR3 bases that were read are TGCAGTGCTATCTCCGGGGGAGTAGAGACG. It encodes CSAISGGVET. The entire CDR3 sequence reads CSAISGGVETQYF.

This clone is deemed medium-sized by its frequency. The DNA ends 3 residues before the CDR3 does, and the rest of the CDR3 is filled in from the germline J gene. The chain combines TRBV7-2 with TRBJ2-7; 8 bases match TRBD1. The CDR3 runs 14 residues. CDR1 is SGHTA and CDR2 is FQGNSA in the germline V gene. J was trimmed by 3 bases and V by 1 base; bases with no gene match: 2. The CDR3 loop reads CASSLGTGIYEQYF. CDR3 bases read: TGTGCCAGCAGCTTAGGGACAGGGATCTACGAG. Together with reference TRBV7-2 and TRBJ2-7, the CDR3 gives the full variable domain: GAGVSQSPSNKVTEKGKDVELRCDPISGHTALYWYRQSLGQGLEFLIYFQGNSAPDKSGLPSDRFSAERTGGSVSTLTIQRTQQEDSAVYLCASSLGTGIYEQYFGPGTRLTVT.

As to this clone: The read comes to an end 3 residues before the CDR3 does, leaving the germline J gene to fill in the end. The rearrangement joins TRBV20-1 to TRBJ1-3, with 7 bases identical to TRBD1. From germline, CDR1 is DFQATT and CDR2 SNEGSKA (reference sequence). The CDR3 runs 14 residues. V shed 3 bases, J shed 5 bases, and the junction held 7 bases outside the gene matches. The part of the CDR3 DNA that was read is TGCAGTGCTAGGGGGGACAGTAGTAGAAACACC. It specifies CSARGDSSRNT. The complete CDR3 reads CSARGDSSRNTIYF.

For this clone: The missing CDR3 end, 3 residues past where the read stops, is filled in from the germline J gene. This sequence joins TRBV19 and TRBJ1-2; D gene uncertain. The germline gives CDR1 LNHDA, CDR2 SQIVND (reference sequence). This CDR3 comprises 15 residues. CDR3 DNA, as far as it was read: TGTGCCAGTAGTGCACGACTAGCGGGAAACAATGAC. It translates to CASSARLAGNND. The complete CDR3 protein is CASSARLAGNNDYTF.

This clone is classed as medium-sized by frequency. CDR3 DNA, as far as it was read: TGTGCCAGCAGTTTAAGGGCCACCGGATCGAGATTAAACACCGGGGAG. Protein sequence: CASSLRATGSRLNTGE. The whole CDR3 sequence is CASSLRATGSRLNTGELFF. V gene TRBV12-3 or TRBV12-4 combines with J gene TRBJ2-2; no clear D gene. Coverage ceases 3 residues before the CDR3 finishes, and the germline J gene fills in the end. The CDR3 is 19 amino acids. The V and J ends lost 2 bases and 2 bases respectively, with 21 bases between them.

Turning to this clone: The read falls 3 residues short of the CDR3 end, and the missing part is taken from the germline J gene. V gene TRBV2 combines with J gene TRBJ2-3; possible D gene TRBD1, 5 bases. Germline V gene lookup returns CDR1 SNHLY and CDR2 FYNNEI. The CDR3 has 14 amino acids. The covered CDR3 bases are TGTGCCAGCAGTGAACAGGGTTACAATCAGCCG. The encoded protein is CASSEQGYNQP. In full, the CDR3 is CASSEQGYNQPQYF.

Turning to this clone: The DNA ends 3 residues before the CDR3 does, and the rest of the CDR3 is filled in from the germline J gene. V usage is TRBV20-1 and J usage is TRBJ2-7, with D perhaps matching TRBD1 or TRBD2 (6 bases each). This CDR3 region has 13 residues. V lost 6 bases and J 3 bases, leaving 15 bases between the germline ends. Germline CDR1 reads DFQATT; CDR2 reads SNEGSKA (reference sequence). The CDR3 loop is CSATRGTNYEQYF. The CDR3 DNA, read in part, is TGCAGTGCAACCCGCGGGACAAACTACGAG.

About this clone: The read ends 3 residues early relative to the CDR3; the germline J gene fills the gap. The chain links TRBV4-2 to TRBJ2-3; TRBD2 agrees at 15 bases. Germline CDR1 LGHNA, CDR2 YNFKEQ. The CDR3 sequence is 17 residues long. V shed 5 bases and J 3 bases; nucleotides not matched to a gene: 6. CDR3 DNA (partial): TGTGCCAGCAGCAAAGGACTAGCGGGGGGGCGTACAGATACG. Its protein product is CASSKGLAGGRTDT. The CDR3 in its entirety is CASSKGLAGGRTDTQYF.

As to this clone: The read halts 3 residues ahead of the CDR3 end, with the missing end drawn from the germline J gene. The chain employs TRBV19 and TRBJ2-1; TRBD1 or TRBD2 may be the D gene (5 bases each). The CDR3 is 18 amino acids. V was shortened by 1 base and J by 7 bases, with 23 bases between the two germline ends. The germline gives CDR1 LNHDA, CDR2 SQIVND (reference sequence). CDR3 amino acids: CASSIGTNVSPRRNEQFF. CDR3 DNA, as far as it was read: TGTGCCAGTAGTATAGGGACAAACGTTTCCCCCAGGAGGAATGAG.

In the case of this clone: The read ends 3 residues shy of where the CDR3 ends; the end is completed using the germline J gene. The chain recombines TRBV4-2 with TRBJ2-1, with D perhaps matching TRBD2 (5 bases). V shed 4 bases and J shed 0 bases, with 16 bases lying between them. Germline CDR1 is LGHNA and CDR2 is YNFKEQ. The CDR3 totals 17 residues. The CDR3 sequence: CASSPRPSGFSYNEQFF. CDR3 DNA, as far as it was read: TGTGCCAGCAGCCCCCGGCCGAGCGGATTCTCCTACAATGAG.

Details on this clone: The CDR3 end falls 3 residues outside the read, so it is completed with the germline J gene. The chain carries TRBV4-2 and TRBJ1-5; 8 bases fit TRBD1. Unmatched junction bases numbered 13, after V lost 0 bases and J lost 6 bases. Germline assignment: CDR1 LGHNA and CDR2 YNFKEQ. This CDR3 spans 18 amino acids. CDR3 DNA, as far as it was read: TGTGCCAGCAGCCAAGACGGACAGGGTGGATTCGGGGGTCAGCCC. Protein: CASSQDGQGGFGGQP. The entire CDR3 sequence reads CASSQDGQGGFGGQPQHF.

In regard to this clone: The CDR3 is cut off 3 residues early in the read; its end comes from the germline J gene. This rearrangement joins TRBV2 to TRBJ2-5; a possible D gene is TRBD1 (5 bases). Germline values: CDR1 SNHLY, CDR2 FYNNEI. V dropped 6 bases and J dropped 4 bases, with 15 bases sitting between them. The CDR3 length is 14 residues. CDR3 DNA (partial): TGTGCCAGCAGGGACAACGCGAGGACAGAGACC. Protein: CASRDNARTET. The entire CDR3 reads CASRDNARTETQYF. The full variable domain, completed using reference TRBV2 and TRBJ2-5, is EPEVTQTPSHQVTQMGQEVILRCVPISNHLYFYWYRQILGQKVEFLVSFYNNEISEKSEIFDDQFSVERPDGSNFTLKIRSTKLEDSAMYFCASRDNARTETQYFGPGTRLLVL.

Remarks on this clone: Read data end 3 residues before the CDR3 end; the end is taken from the germline J gene. V usage is TRBV29-1 and J usage is TRBJ1-2; TRBD1 might be the D (5 bases). The CDR3 length is 13 residues. V was pared by 4 bases and J by 5 bases, with 14 bases between. Germline assignment: CDR1 SQVTM and CDR2 ANQGSEA. The DNA read from the CDR3 is TGCAGCGTTGTTGGGGCAGCTGCATATGGC. Amino acids: CSVVGAAAYG. The full CDR3 is CSVVGAAAYGYTF.

A remark on this clone: The read stops 3 residues short of the end of the CDR3; the missing end is completed from the germline J gene. The genes are TRBV6-2 or TRBV6-3 and TRBJ2-2, with D tentatively TRBD2 (6 bases). The germline V gene encodes CDR1 MNHEY and CDR2 SVGEGT. The CDR3 totals 14 residues. Deletions cut 5 bases from V and 3 bases from J, with 10 bases between. The CDR3 bases that were read are TGTGCCAGCAGTCGGTGGGGGGACACCGGGGAG. Encoded protein: CASSRWGDTGE. The whole CDR3 reads CASSRWGDTGELFF.

The CDR3 DNA, read in part, is TGTGCCAGTAGTATAGATCGGGGGGCCGACAGACAGCGTGGT. This gives the protein CASSIDRGADRQRG. The CDR3 in full is CASSIDRGADRQRGQYF. This chain joins TRBV19 and TRBJ2-4, with D possibly being TRBD2 (7 bases). The read finishes 3 residues shy of the CDR3 end, and the germline J gene is used to complete it. CDR1 and CDR2 from the germline V gene are LNHDA and SQIVND (reference sequence). The CDR3 has 17 amino acids.

A note on this clone: Read coverage stops 3 residues before the CDR3 terminus; the germline J gene supplies the remainder. The chain couples TRBV20-1 to TRBJ1-5; D not certain. Trimming took off 3 bases at V and 3 bases at J, with 12 bases between the two ends. The CDR3 consists of 14 residues. Germline CDR1 DFQATT, CDR2 SNEGSKA (reference sequence). CDR3: CSASNIQSNQPQHF. The CDR3 bases that were read are TGCAGTGCTAGCAACATCCAGTCCAATCAGCCC.